These T cell receptor beta chains were read from a single sample in a study of blood T cells in healthy people across ages. TCRdb ran MiXCR on the 5' RACE reads and lists one entry per CDR3 protein. Among approximately 1,100,000 distinct CDR3 sequences, roughly 45% were seen once, and the ten largest hold approximately 17%. The source material was blood. All receptors derive from a woman aged 55-75 years in good health. Each CDR3 is given with its conserved first and last residue. Each record gives: J gene, V gene, CDR3 protein.

j_call: TRBJ2-5; v_call: TRBV28; cdr3_aa: CASSFEAVREQYF
j_call: TRBJ2-1; v_call: TRBV5-1; cdr3_aa: CASSLEQGGYNEQFF
j_call: TRBJ2-1; v_call: TRBV12-3/TRBV12-4; cdr3_aa: CASSADSGGNEQFF
j_call: -; v_call: TRBV15; cdr3_aa: CATSRARGGGNEQYF
j_call: TRBJ1-5; v_call: TRBV2; cdr3_aa: CASSQDSSPNQPQHF
j_call: TRBJ2-1; v_call: TRBV5-4; cdr3_aa: CASSTGGRAYNEQFF
j_call: TRBJ2-5; v_call: TRBV20-1; cdr3_aa: CSASRPGQGRAREETQYF
j_call: TRBJ2-1; v_call: TRBV10-3; cdr3_aa: CAISEAQGSYNEQFF
j_call: TRBJ1-4; v_call: TRBV3-1; cdr3_aa: CASSQGYRGEEKLFF
j_call: TRBJ2-1; v_call: TRBV20-1; cdr3_aa: CSARHPGTGETNEQFF
j_call: TRBJ2-1; v_call: TRBV28; cdr3_aa: CASSFPTSGNPPYNEQFF
j_call: TRBJ1-5; v_call: TRBV4-1; cdr3_aa: CASSQDGREYQPQHF
j_call: TRBJ2-5; v_call: TRBV29-1; cdr3_aa: CSVAGSGTRQYF
j_call: TRBJ2-1; v_call: TRBV29-1; cdr3_aa: CSIMSGRARNEQFF
j_call: TRBJ1-6; v_call: TRBV30; cdr3_aa: CAWKMDREISPPHF
j_call: TRBJ1-2; v_call: TRBV7-2; cdr3_aa: CASSLGASRGRGYGYTF
j_call: TRBJ2-3; v_call: TRBV2; cdr3_aa: CASSFLAGTTDTQYF
j_call: TRBJ1-1; v_call: TRBV27; cdr3_aa: CASSAGIEAFF
j_call: TRBJ2-7; v_call: TRBV16; cdr3_aa: CASSQPDSGWEQYF
j_call: TRBJ2-7; v_call: TRBV29-1; cdr3_aa: CSARIIDRARERESEQYF
j_call: TRBJ2-7; v_call: TRBV7-9; cdr3_aa: CASSQSGQGYYEQYF
j_call: TRBJ2-1; v_call: TRBV28; cdr3_aa: CASSPPGRSYNEQFF